This T cell receptor beta chain was profiled in a study of T cell responses to AZD1222 COVID-19 vaccine. About the research overall: Pooling covered second doses at about 4 or about 12 weeks. General study findings and limits: It was only a handful of AZD1222 recipients who were seropositive at baseline. There were mostly white British donors and more females than males, and clonal diversity was possibly underestimated. Breadth and depth of Spike-specific TCRs rose after two AZD1222 doses.

Turning to this clone: Antigen: not known.

Measured with immunoSEQ multiplex PCR; TCRdb has only the in-frame clones, and not every one. This sample carries some 88,000 clones, about 90% of them seen once, and the ten largest clones take approximately 5.2%. The source of this sequence is an adult in good health. Sequenced here: peripheral blood, sampled on day 0 of AZD1222 vaccination.

The CDR3, as DNA: TGTGCCCCCAGGGGGGTACGTTGCCTATTACCCAAAAAGAACACTGAAGCTTTCTTT. Its translation: CAPRGVRCLLPKKNTEAFF. V and J are TRBV19 and TRBJ1-1; 7 positions agree with TRBD1. CDR1 and CDR2 (germline): LNHDA, SQIVND (reference sequence). The CDR3 sequence is 19 residues long. Trimming took 11 bases from V and 1 from J; bases not matched to a gene: 25.